This T cell receptor beta chain derives from a study of blood T cell repertoires in COVID-19. For the study at large: Both acute and convalescent COVID-19 samples were obtained from the United States, Italy and Spain. PBMCs, B-cell-depleted T cells, or T cells provided the cDNA or gDNA that made up the material.

Methods used by the authors: Estimated nucleated cell counts came from reference gene primer amplification. Here immunoSEQ multiplex PCR was the method, and the copy in TCRdb shows in-frame clones only, minus some. That table gives V, J and clone size, and the DNA gave D and trimming. This sample carries about 140,000 clones, around nine tenths of them seen once, and the ten largest clones take more than 1.5%. CDR3 size: 12 residues. Trimming stripped 9 bases from V and 1 base from J, with 8 bases between. Per germline, CDR1 KGHDR and CDR2 SFDVKD. The sample comprised peripheral blood. The receptor was derived from a woman in her fifties or sixties with acute or convalescent COVID-19. The chain joins TRBV24-1 to TRBJ1-2, with a tentative D call TRBD1 (5 bases). Here the CDR3 reads CATHDSNYGYTF. In nucleotides, the CDR3 is TGTGCCACCCACGACAGTAACTATGGCTACACCTTC.